This T cell receptor (beta chain) comes out of a study of response to subunit inactivated influenza vaccine. Overall study findings and caveats: A suggestion made by the authors is that each seasonal influenza vaccination recruits few new T cells.

This clonotype came up many times. Its antigen remains unidentified. TCRdb ran MiXCR on the RT-PCR reads and lists one entry per CDR3 protein. The sample yields under 850,000 distinct CDR3 sequences, about 18% seen once. V was trimmed by 0 bases and J by 11 bases, leaving 13 bases between them. The CDR3 is 13 residues long. Looked up from germline, CDR1 is MNHEY and CDR2 is SMNVEV (reference sequence). The chain couples TRBV27 to TRBJ1-1; D not certain. Specimen: PBMCs from blood, collected roughly 5 days after vaccination. The receptor was isolated from a man in his fifties who received an inactivated influenza vaccine. The CDR3 loop reads CASSLSFGSVAFF. DNA for the CDR3: TGTGCCAGCAGTTTATCGTTCGGGTCGGTGGCTTTCTTT.